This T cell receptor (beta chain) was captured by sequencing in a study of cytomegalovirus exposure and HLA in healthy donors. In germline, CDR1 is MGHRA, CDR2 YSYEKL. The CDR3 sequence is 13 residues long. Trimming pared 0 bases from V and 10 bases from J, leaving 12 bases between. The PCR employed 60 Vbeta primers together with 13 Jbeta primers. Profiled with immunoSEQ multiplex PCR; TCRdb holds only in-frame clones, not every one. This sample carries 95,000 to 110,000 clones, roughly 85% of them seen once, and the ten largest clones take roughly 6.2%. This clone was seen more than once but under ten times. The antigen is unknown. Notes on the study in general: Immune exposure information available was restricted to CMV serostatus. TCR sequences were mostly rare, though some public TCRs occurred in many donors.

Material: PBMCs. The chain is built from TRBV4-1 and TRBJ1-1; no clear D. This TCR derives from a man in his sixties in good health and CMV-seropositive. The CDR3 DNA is TGCGCCAGCAGCCAAGAGTACCCCCGGGGAGCTTTCTTT. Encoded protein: CASSQEYPRGAFF.